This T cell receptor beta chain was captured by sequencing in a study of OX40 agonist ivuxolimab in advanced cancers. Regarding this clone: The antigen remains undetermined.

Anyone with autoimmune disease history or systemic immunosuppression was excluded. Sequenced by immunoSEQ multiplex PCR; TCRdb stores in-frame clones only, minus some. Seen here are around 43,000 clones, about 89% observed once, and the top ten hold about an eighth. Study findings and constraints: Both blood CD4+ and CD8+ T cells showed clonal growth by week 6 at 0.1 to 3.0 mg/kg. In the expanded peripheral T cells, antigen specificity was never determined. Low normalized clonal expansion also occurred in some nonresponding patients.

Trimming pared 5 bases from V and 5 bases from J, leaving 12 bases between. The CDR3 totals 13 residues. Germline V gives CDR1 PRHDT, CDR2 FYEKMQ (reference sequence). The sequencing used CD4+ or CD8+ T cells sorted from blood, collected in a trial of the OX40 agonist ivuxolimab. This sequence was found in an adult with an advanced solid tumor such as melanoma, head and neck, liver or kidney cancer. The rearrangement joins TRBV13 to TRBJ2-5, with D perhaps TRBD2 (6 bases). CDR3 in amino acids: CASSPGGTETQYF. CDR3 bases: TGTGCCAGCAGCCCCGGAGGGACGGAGACCCAGTACTTC.